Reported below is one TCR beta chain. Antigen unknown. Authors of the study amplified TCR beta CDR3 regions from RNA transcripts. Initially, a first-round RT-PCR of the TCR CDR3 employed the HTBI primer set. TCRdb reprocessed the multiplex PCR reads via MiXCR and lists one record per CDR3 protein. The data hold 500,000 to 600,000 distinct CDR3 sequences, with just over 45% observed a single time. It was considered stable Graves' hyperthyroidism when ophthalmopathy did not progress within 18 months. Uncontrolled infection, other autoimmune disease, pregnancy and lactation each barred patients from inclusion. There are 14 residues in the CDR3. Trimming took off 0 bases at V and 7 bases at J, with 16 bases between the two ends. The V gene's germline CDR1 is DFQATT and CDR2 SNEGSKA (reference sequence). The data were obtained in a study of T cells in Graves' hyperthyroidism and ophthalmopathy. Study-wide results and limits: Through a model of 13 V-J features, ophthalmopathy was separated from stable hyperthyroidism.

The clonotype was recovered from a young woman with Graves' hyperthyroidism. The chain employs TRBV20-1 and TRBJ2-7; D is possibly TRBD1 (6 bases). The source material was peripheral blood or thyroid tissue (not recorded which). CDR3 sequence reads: CSARDHGGENEQYF. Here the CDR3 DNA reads TGCAGTGCTAGAGATCATGGGGGCGAAAATGAGCAGTACTTC.